This entry is about one T cell receptor beta chain. The antigen is undetermined. These data originate in a study of OX40 agonist ivuxolimab in advanced cancers. Findings and caveats of the study: Fewer expanded clones were found on average in CD4+ than in CD8+ T cells. Blood T cells, both CD4+ and CD8+, expanded clonally by week 6 at 0.1 to 3.0 mg/kg.

The table came from immunoSEQ multiplex PCR; TCRdb's copy has only in-frame clones and leaves some out. Among over 35,000 clones listed, approximately 80% were seen once. Germline CDR1 and CDR2: GTSNPN and SVGIG (reference sequence). With 4 bases removed from V and 5 bases from J, the gap between germline ends came to 12 bases. The CDR3 is 12 amino acids. Sequences were derived from CD4+ or CD8+ T cells sorted from blood, sampled in a trial of the OX40 agonist ivuxolimab. The rearrangement joins TRBV30 to TRBJ2-7; weak D call: TRBD2 (5 bases). The TCR originated in an adult with an advanced solid tumor such as melanoma, head and neck, liver or kidney cancer. Here the CDR3 DNA reads TGTGCCTGGAAAAGGGAGAGCCACGAGCAGTACTTC. Its protein product is CAWKRESHEQYF.